These T cell receptor beta chains were read from a single sample in a study of shared clonotypes between healthy human individuals. Produced via immunoSEQ multiplex PCR; TCRdb's table is partial and in-frame only. In the table there are about 980,000 clones, around three quarters of which are singletons. The sample taken for sequencing was memory CD4+ T cells sorted from blood. Every receptor here comes from a man younger than 35 in good health. The CDR3 runs from the conserved cysteine through the conserved F or W. Each record gives: J gene, V gene, clone size, D gene, CDR3 protein, CDR3 DNA. A D gene is named only where the DNA matches it firmly. Clone size is given for some rows only: seen once, a few or many times, or a class if the clone is expanded.

TRBJ2-5 | TRBV6-1 | few | - | CASSGGSFQETQYF | TGTGCCAGCAGTGGGGGTTCTTTCCAAGAGACCCAGTACTTC
TRBJ2-7 | TRBV11-2 | - | - | CASSPYISGSLYEQYF | TGTGCCAGCAGCCCGTATATTAGCGGATCCCTCTATGAGCAGTACTTC
TRBJ1-2 | TRBV4-1 | - | - | CASSQAGDYGYTF | TGCGCCAGCAGCCAAGCAGGGGACTATGGCTACACCTTC
TRBJ2-5 | TRBV5-1 | - | TRBD1 | CASSAGTVETPETQYF | TGCGCCAGCAGCGCCGGGACAGTGGAGACCCCGGAGACCCAGTACTTC
TRBJ2-2 | TRBV2 | - | - | CASSGRRSTGELFF | TGTGCCAGCAGTGGGCGGCGGAGCACCGGGGAGCTGTTTTTT
TRBJ1-4 | TRBV18 | once | - | CASSGTMSEKLFF | TGTGCCAGCTCGGGGACGATGAGTGAAAAACTGTTTTTT
TRBJ2-1 | TRBV30 | - | TRBD2 | CARGLAGAWNEQFF | TGTGCCCGGGGACTAGCGGGAGCCTGGAATGAGCAGTTCTTC
TRBJ2-5 | TRBV5-1 | - | - | CASSPALTPSQETQYF | TGCGCCAGCAGTCCTGCCTTAACCCCATCCCAAGAGACCCAGTACTTC
TRBJ2-5 | TRBV2 | - | TRBD1 | CASSRTGFGETQYF | TGTGCCAGCAGCAGGACAGGGTTTGGAGAGACCCAGTACTTC
TRBJ2-1 | TRBV4-2 | once | TRBD2 | CASSQATSGGAGEQFF | TGTGCCAGCAGCCAAGCGACTAGCGGGGGGGCTGGTGAGCAGTTCTTC
TRBJ1-1 | TRBV28 | - | - | CASSLRGSDGEAFF | TGTGCCAGCAGTTTGCGGGGGAGCGACGGGGAGGCTTTCTTT
TRBJ2-7 | TRBV18 | - | - | CASSPPLDRGLEAVAGGPRYEQYF | TGTGCCAGCTCACCACCGCTGGACAGGGGGTTGGAAGCGGTAGCGGGAGGGCCACGGTACGAGCAGTACTTC
TRBJ2-3 | TRBV7-2 | - | - | CASSLGLGTDTQYF | TGTGCCAGCAGCTTGGGCCTTGGGACAGATACGCAGTATTTT
TRBJ2-5 | TRBV18 | - | TRBD2 | CASSPGLAGGEETQYF | TGTGCCAGCTCACCCGGACTAGCGGGGGGGGAAGAGACCCAGTACTTC
TRBJ1-5 | TRBV6-5 | - | TRBD1 | CASRPDRRSNQPQHF | TGTGCCAGCAGACCGGACAGGCGCAGCAATCAGCCCCAGCATTTT
TRBJ1-4 | TRBV6-6 | once | TRBD1 | CASRDRGLVGEKLFF | TGTGCCAGCAGGGACAGGGGGCTGGTAGGTGAAAAACTGTTTTTT
TRBJ2-5 | TRBV2 | - | TRBD1 | CASNGRTGAQETQYF | TGTGCCAGCAACGGAAGGACAGGGGCCCAAGAGACCCAGTACTTC
TRBJ2-5 | TRBV5-4 | once | - | CASSLRGSGRMETQYF | TGTGCCAGCAGCTTGCGGGGTTCCGGACGCATGGAGACCCAGTACTTC
TRBJ2-5 | TRBV5-4 | - | TRBD1 | CAGQEVGVQETQYF | TGTGCCGGACAGGAGGTGGGGGTACAAGAGACCCAGTACTTC
TRBJ2-2 | TRBV4-2 | - | - | CASSHRTGLDTGELFF | TGTGCCAGCAGCCATCGGACTGGGTTGGACACCGGGGAGCTGTTTTTT
TRBJ1-5 | TRBV6-1 | - | TRBD1 | CASRLGPGGDQPQHF | TGTGCCAGCAGACTAGGGCCAGGGGGCGATCAGCCCCAGCATTTT
TRBJ2-1 | TRBV7-9 | once | - | CASSLALGSAEQFF | TGTGCCAGCAGCTTAGCGCTGGGCAGCGCTGAGCAGTTCTTC
TRBJ1-5 | TRBV19 | - | TRBD1 | CASRITGANQPQHF | TGTGCCAGTAGGATTACAGGGGCCAATCAGCCCCAGCATTTT
TRBJ2-7 | TRBV10-3 | - | TRBD1 | CAISTGTGYSYEQYF | TGTGCCATCAGCACAGGGACAGGGTATTCCTACGAGCAGTACTTC
TRBJ2-7 | TRBV20-1 | - | - | CSASDGYEQYF | TGCAGTGCTAGTGACGGCTACGAGCAGTACTTC
TRBJ1-1 | TRBV9 | - | - | CASSTRLGAEAFF | TGTGCCAGCAGCACCCGGTTGGGCGCTGAAGCTTTCTTT
TRBJ2-3 | TRBV28 | many | TRBD1 | CASSFRDRGLDTQYF | TGTGCCAGCAGTTTCAGGGACAGGGGGCTAGATACGCAGTATTTT
TRBJ1-6 | TRBV30 | once | - | CAWSPMTRNNSPLHF | TGTGCCTGGAGTCCTATGACGCGGAATAATTCACCCCTCCACTTT
TRBJ1-4 | TRBV7-8 | - | - | CASSFIQGEKLFF | TGTGCCAGCAGCTTCATCCAGGGCGAAAAACTGTTTTTT
TRBJ1-1 | TRBV6-1 | - | TRBD1 | CASSRLTGRNTEAFF | TGTGCCAGCAGCCGCCTGACAGGGAGGAACACTGAAGCTTTCTTT
TRBJ2-1 | TRBV14 | - | - | CASSVVNEQFF | TGTGCCAGCAGCGTAGTGAATGAGCAGTTCTTC
TRBJ1-1 | TRBV19 | - | - | CASSSSQEPEAFF | TGTGCCAGTAGTAGCAGCCAGGAACCTGAAGCTTTCTTT
TRBJ2-5 | TRBV2 | few | - | CASSEWERRETQYF | TGTGCCAGCAGTGAATGGGAACGGAGAGAGACCCAGTACTTC
TRBJ1-3 | TRBV30 | - | - | CAWTEGSSGNTIYF | TGTGCCTGGACTGAGGGAAGCTCTGGAAACACCATATATTTT
TRBJ1-2 | TRBV2 | - | TRBD1 | CASTAARDRGYGYTF | TGTGCCAGCACCGCGGCGAGAGACAGGGGTTACGGCTACACCTTC
TRBJ1-6 | TRBV28 | - | TRBD1 | CASSLGTGRSSYNSPLHF | TGTGCCAGCAGTTTAGGGACAGGCCGAAGCTCCTATAATTCACCCCTCCACTTT
TRBJ2-1 | TRBV28 | - | TRBD2 | CASSSGAGGRNEQFF | TGTGCCAGCAGTTCAGGAGCGGGGGGAAGGAATGAGCAGTTCTTC
TRBJ2-5 | TRBV6-5 | few | - | CASSRGLLQETQYF | TGTGCCAGCAGTCGGGGACTGCTCCAAGAGACCCAGTACTTC
TRBJ1-2 | TRBV5-4 | - | TRBD1 | CASSAGQGEVYGYTF | TGTGCCAGCAGCGCAGGACAGGGGGAGGTCTATGGCTACACCTTC
TRBJ1-2 | TRBV2 | - | - | CASSEEVGPTYGYTF | TGTGCCAGCAGTGAAGAAGTGGGGCCAACCTATGGCTACACCTTC
TRBJ1-5 | TRBV28 | - | - | CASGPGGGNSNQPQHF | TGTGCCAGCGGACCCGGCGGGGGGAATAGCAATCAGCCCCAGCATTTT
TRBJ2-1 | TRBV6-6 | many | - | CASRSGQTGNEQFF | TGTGCCAGCAGATCCGGACAGACGGGGAATGAGCAGTTCTTC